Below, 16 T cell receptor beta chains from the same sample are listed, as sequenced in a study of blood T cell repertoires in COVID-19. TCRdb keeps only in-frame clones here, not all; method: immunoSEQ multiplex PCR. The table lists 180,000 or so clones, 86% of them singletons. Material for sequencing was PBMCs or T cells enriched from blood (not recorded which). Receptors were obtained from a man aged 35-49 years with acute COVID-19.

This rearrangement joins TRBV19 to TRBJ2-7; D perhaps matches TRBD1 (6 bases). Germline V lookup: CDR1 LNHDA, CDR2 SQIVND (reference sequence). Trimming left V 5 bases short and J 7 bases short, with 15 bases between. The CDR3 contains 13 residues. The CDR3 region has the DNA TGTGCCAGTAGTGCAAACAGGGTCGGGGAGCAGTACTTC. Its protein product is CASSANRVGEQYF.

V and J are TRBV21-1 and TRBJ2-5; no check of the table's D call, TRBD1, against the DNA was made. TRBV21-1 represents a pseudogene. The CDR3 runs 13 residues. CDR3 DNA: TGTGCCCGCCGGGACAGGGGGTGCGAGACCCAGTACTTC. Residues: CARRDRGCETQYF.

The rearrangement joins TRBV28 to TRBJ1-3; no clear D. V lost 6 bases, J lost 0 bases, and 6 bases lay in between. Germline values: CDR1 MDHEN, CDR2 SYDVKM. The CDR3 consists of 13 residues. The CDR3 loop reads CASRSYSGNTIYF. DNA of the CDR3: TGTGCCAGCAGGTCCTACTCTGGAAACACCATATATTTT.

The rearrangement uses TRBV9 and TRBJ2-2, with 9 nucleotides matching TRBD2. Germline CDR1 reads SGDLS; CDR2 reads YYNGEE. The CDR3 runs 15 residues. V trimming: 3 bases; J trimming: 7 bases; junction bases outside the gene matches: 7. CDR3 DNA: TGTGCCAGCAGCGCTAGCGGGACCCCTTTCGGGGAGCTGTTTTTT. Translating gives CASSASGTPFGELFF.

J is TRBJ2-7 and V is TRBV24-1; no clear D gene. This CDR3 has 11 amino acids. Germline CDR1 reads KGHDR; CDR2 reads SFDVKD. V lost 2 bases to trimming and J lost 6 bases, with 4 bases between them. CDR3 bases: TGTGCCACCAGTGATTCATCCGAGCAGTACTTC. This encodes CATSDSSEQYF.

This clone was detected a few times. The chain recombines TRBV28 with TRBJ2-1; D is unclear. With 4 bases removed from V and 6 bases from J, the gap between germline ends came to 7 bases. The CDR3 consists of 12 residues. From germline, CDR1 is MDHEN and CDR2 SYDVKM. The CDR3 here is CASSSNTNEQFF. For the CDR3, the DNA is TGTGCCAGCAGTTCCAACACCAATGAGCAGTTCTTC.

The rearrangement joins TRBV19 to TRBJ1-2; the D is unclear. Per the germline V gene, CDR1 is LNHDA and CDR2 is SQIVND (reference sequence). The CDR3 extends over 12 amino acids. Deletions cut 5 bases from V and 3 bases from J, with 7 bases between. The CDR3 DNA reads as TGTGCCAGTAGTGGCAGTTACTATGGCTACACCTTC. Its protein is CASSGSYYGYTF.

The V gene is TRBV11-2, the J gene TRBJ1-3; D is unclear. The CDR3 extends over 15 amino acids. V was trimmed by 3 bases and J by 0 bases, leaving 9 bases between them. Per the germline V gene, CDR1 is SGHAT and CDR2 is FQNNGV. Here the CDR3 reads CASSFSDFSGNTIYF. The DNA of the CDR3 is TGTGCCAGCAGCTTCTCGGACTTCTCTGGAAACACCATATATTTT.

The chain carries TRBV6-5 and TRBJ2-1, with D tentatively TRBD2 (7 bases). The CDR3 length is 15 residues. Germline V CDR1 and CDR2: MNHEY, SVGAGI. Trimming removed 5 bases at V and 0 bases at J, with 11 bases between. The CDR3 is CASSLADSSYNEQFF. In DNA, the CDR3 is TGTGCCAGCAGTCTAGCGGACAGCTCCTACAATGAGCAGTTCTTC.

The rearrangement links TRBV28 to TRBJ1-6; no firm D call. CDR1 and CDR2 from the germline V gene are MDHEN and SYDVKM. Trimming left V 10 bases short and J 3 bases short, with 13 bases between. The CDR3 length is 14 residues. CDR3 sequence: CATAAELYNSPLHF. Written as DNA, the CDR3 is TGTGCCACAGCGGCAGAACTCTATAATTCACCCCTCCACTTT.

This clone was counted a single time. The rearrangement links TRBV6-5 to TRBJ1-3; D is possibly TRBD1 (5 bases). CDR3 length equals 16 residues. Per the germline V gene, CDR1 is MNHEY and CDR2 is SVGAGI. V lost 0 bases and J 9 bases, leaving 18 bases between the germline ends. CDR3 sequence (DNA): TGTGCCAGCAGTTACTCGAGGTCAGGGCTAACCGGCACCATATATTTT. Translated, it gives CASSYSRSGLTGTIYF.

The CDR3 loop reads CASRNRGLVLNEQFF. CDR3 DNA: TGCGCCAGCAGAAACAGGGGGCTAGTCCTCAATGAGCAGTTCTTC. The chain couples TRBV5-1 to TRBJ2-1, with 9 bases matching TRBD1. J was trimmed by 6 bases and V by 5 bases; bases with no gene match: 9. The CDR3 is 15 amino acids. Germline V lookup: CDR1 SGHRS, CDR2 YFSETQ.

The CDR3 here is CASSPLGQGGGYEQFF. For the CDR3, the DNA is TGTGCCAGCAGCCCTCTTGGACAGGGGGGTGGATATGAGCAGTTCTTC. The genes are TRBV14 and TRBJ2-1; 10 nucleotides agree with TRBD1. CDR1 and CDR2 (germline): SGHDN, FVKESK. CDR3 length equals 16 residues. Losses at the gene ends were 4 bases for V and 8 bases for J; bases not matched to a gene: 11.

The chain is built from TRBV6-5 and TRBJ1-5; TRBD1 is a possible D gene (6 bases). Germline loops: CDR1 MNHEY, CDR2 SVGAGI. The CDR3 has 15 amino acids. The germline V and J ends were trimmed by 2 bases and 4 bases, with 12 bases remaining between them. CDR3 sequence (DNA): TGTGCCAGCAGTTACAGCCAGAGGGGGAATCAGCCCCAGCATTTT. The encoded protein is CASSYSQRGNQPQHF.

The chain has TRBV5-1 and TRBJ1-1; TRBD1 aligns across 9 bases. This CDR3 comprises 16 residues. V shed 4 bases, J shed 1 base, and the junction held 8 bases outside the gene matches. Germline loops: CDR1 SGHRS, CDR2 YFSETQ. CDR3 DNA: TGCGCCAGCAGCACCCGACAGGGGGGAAGGAACACTGAAGCTTTCTTT. This sequence encodes CASSTRQGGRNTEAFF.

This chain connects TRBV28 to TRBJ1-2, with unresolved D. V was pared by 1 base and J by 3 bases, with 6 bases between. This CDR3 contains 13 residues. CDR1 MDHEN and CDR2 SYDVKM come from the germline V gene. CDR3 in DNA: TGTGCCAGCAGTTTATTAATAGACTATGGCTACACCTTC. This sequence encodes CASSLLIDYGYTF.